Listed here is a single T cell receptor beta chain. This sample was taken from a study of OX40 agonist ivuxolimab in advanced cancers. Profiling relied on immunoSEQ multiplex PCR, and the TCRdb table lists in-frame clones only, not all of them. The sample lists 69,000 or so clones, around 88% occurring once. The CDR3 has 13 amino acids. Trimming removed 4 bases from V and 2 bases from J, with 8 bases in between. Germline lookup yields CDR1 SNHLY and CDR2 FYNNEI. The chain employs TRBV2 and TRBJ1-1; no clear D. The TCR originated in an adult with an advanced solid tumor such as melanoma, head and neck, liver or kidney cancer. Sample: CD4+ or CD8+ T cells sorted from blood, taken in a trial of the OX40 agonist ivuxolimab. CDR3 amino acids: CASSGQLNTEAFF. Written as DNA, the CDR3 is TGTGCCAGCAGTGGTCAGCTTAACACTGAAGCTTTCTTT.